Below, one TCR beta chain is given with its context. Its antigen is not yet known. No clone much larger than this one lies a single base away; base qualities are absent. The data belong to a study of blood T cell repertoires in COVID-19 (dated by TCRdb to 2020 to 2022). The study in broad terms: The collaborator samples originated in the United States, Italy and Spain and spanned the acute and convalescent phases of COVID-19. Sample metadata almost always included a de-identified subject ID, COVID-19 status, age in years and sex. The material from the prospective study consisted of cDNA or gDNA derived from T cells, B-cell-depleted T cells, or PBMCs. The repertoires were released in a freely available public database intended as a resource for research on the immune response to SARS-CoV-2. Where HLA class I and class II types were available, the types were taken from metadata supplied by the sample provider, not from assay-based typing. Samples were obtained from the ongoing ImmuneRACE study (first 160 participants) and from 1,254 subjects provided by 6 global collaborators. Subjects who had been exposed to COVID-19, were actively infected with it, or had recovered from it provided the deeply sampled blood TCRbeta repertoires that made up the dataset. Points the paper makes about the study in general: Clinical and demographic metadata were provided uncurated, with the amount varying by source and participant.

Collaborating institutions collected whole blood in K2EDTA tubes following their own protocols. For TCRbeta analysis, collaborators shipped samples in one of three forms: frozen whole blood, isolated PBMCs, or DNA extracted from either of those sample types. TCRbeta CDR3 regions were amplified from genomic DNA by means of the immunoSEQ Assay, a bias-controlled multiplex PCR. The source study handled its data this way. The number of nucleated cells in each sample was estimated by amplification of reference gene primers within the assay. To quantify the absolute abundance of each unique TCRbeta CDR3 rearrangement, sequence reads were collapsed and filtered. For each sample, productive Simpson clonality was calculated by taking the square root of Simpson's diversity index across productive rearrangements. The table comes from immuneACCESS by way of TCRdb, which keeps in-frame sequences with V and J called. Part of the clones is missing from these tables; in studies checked, under half for an unresolved V gene and the rest for unknown reasons. The D gene and trimming were derived from the DNA, and the V and J assignments and clone size from that table. This sample is represented by approximately 30,000 clones; around 93% of them were singletons. Of the sample, 5.4% is held by the ten largest clones.

This TCR came from a human donor in a cohort sampled during active COVID-19. The sequencing sample was made of peripheral blood.

The DNA sequence reads TGCAGCGTTGAGAGGCAGGGAGGCTACACCTTC. Its protein reads: CSVERQGGYTF. The chain is encoded by TRBV29-1 joined to TRBJ1-2; the D gene is perhaps TRBD1, from 5 matching bases. V lost 3 bases and J lost 8 bases; the stretch between them is 10 bases long. CDR1 SQVTM and CDR2 ANQGSEA were looked up in the germline V gene. The CDR3 holds 11 amino acids from the cysteine to the phenylalanine. Only CDR3 DNA is held: 33 bases, read in frame from base 1.